The entry below gives a single T cell receptor (beta chain) sequence along with its context. This clone was recorded once. Its antigen is unknown. No base qualities exist here, and no much larger clone lies one base off it. The collaborating institutions used their own protocols to collect whole blood in K2EDTA tubes. For TCRbeta analysis, collaborators shipped samples as frozen whole blood, isolated PBMCs, or DNA extracted from either of those sample types. TCRbeta CDR3 regions were amplified from genomic DNA by means of the immunoSEQ Assay, a bias-controlled multiplex PCR. The authors' analysis ran thus. Within the assay, amplification of reference gene primers was used to estimate how many nucleated cells each sample contained. To quantify the absolute abundance of each unique TCRbeta CDR3 rearrangement, sequence reads were collapsed and filtered. For each sample, productive Simpson clonality was calculated as the square root of Simpson's diversity index over productive rearrangements. As stored in TCRdb, this immuneACCESS dataset retains in-frame rearrangements with V and J assigned. A fraction of the clones does not appear; measured against another copy, unresolved V genes explain less than half of the discrepancy, and the remainder lacks a known reason. Clonal size and the V and J genes are those of that table, whereas D and trimming came from the DNA. This sample holds over 100,000 clones; around 90% were observed only once. The ten largest account for roughly 4.6% of the sample.

V is cut by 4 bases and J by 0 bases, and the space between the germline ends is 16 bases. The CDR3 goes from the cysteine to the phenylalanine over 17 residues. The CDR3 DNA has 51 bases and is translated from base 1. The germline V gene supplies CDR1 MGHRA and CDR2 YSYEKL. This sample was included in a study of blood T cell repertoires in COVID-19 (dated by TCRdb to the early 2020s). With regard to the full study: Samples covering the acute and convalescent phases of COVID-19 were provided by collaborators in the United States, Italy and Spain. The material from the prospective study consisted of cDNA or gDNA derived from T cells, B-cell-depleted T cells, or PBMCs. Deeply sampled blood TCRbeta repertoires from subjects exposed to, actively infected with, or recovered from COVID-19 were included in the dataset. A freely available public database, intended as a resource for researchers studying the immune response to SARS-CoV-2, is where the repertoires were released. The samples were drawn from two sources: the first 160 participants of the ongoing ImmuneRACE study, and approximately 1,300 subjects contributed by 6 global collaborators. The sample metadata nearly always contained a de-identified subject ID, COVID-19 status, age in years and sex. Where available, HLA class I and class II types were taken from metadata supplied by the sample provider and were not determined by assay-based typing. Results the study describes overall, beyond this receptor: Clinical and demographic metadata were provided uncurated, with the amount varying by source and participant.

The chain employs TRBV4-1 and TRBJ2-4; a tentative D call is TRBD1 (5 bases match). Input material: peripheral blood. This receptor was identified in a human donor in a cohort sampled during active COVID-19. The nucleotide sequence is given as TGCGCCAGCAGCCCCATCTACAGGAACCTAGCCAAAAACATTCAGTACTTC. Its amino acids are CASSPIYRNLAKNIQYF.